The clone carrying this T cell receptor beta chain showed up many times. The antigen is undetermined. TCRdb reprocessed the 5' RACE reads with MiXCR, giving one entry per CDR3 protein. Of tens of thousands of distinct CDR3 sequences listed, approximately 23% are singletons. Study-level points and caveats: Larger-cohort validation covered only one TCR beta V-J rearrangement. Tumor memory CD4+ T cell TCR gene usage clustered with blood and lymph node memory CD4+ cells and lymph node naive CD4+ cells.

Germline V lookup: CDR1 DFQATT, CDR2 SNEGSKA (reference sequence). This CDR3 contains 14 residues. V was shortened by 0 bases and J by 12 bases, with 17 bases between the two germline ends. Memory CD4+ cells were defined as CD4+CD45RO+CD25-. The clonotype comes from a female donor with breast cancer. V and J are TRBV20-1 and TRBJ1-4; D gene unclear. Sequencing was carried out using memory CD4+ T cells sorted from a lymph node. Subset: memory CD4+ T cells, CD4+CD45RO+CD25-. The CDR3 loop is CSARDGTAVSQLFF. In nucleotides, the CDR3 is TGCAGTGCTAGAGATGGTACAGCCGTATCTCAACTGTTTTTT.